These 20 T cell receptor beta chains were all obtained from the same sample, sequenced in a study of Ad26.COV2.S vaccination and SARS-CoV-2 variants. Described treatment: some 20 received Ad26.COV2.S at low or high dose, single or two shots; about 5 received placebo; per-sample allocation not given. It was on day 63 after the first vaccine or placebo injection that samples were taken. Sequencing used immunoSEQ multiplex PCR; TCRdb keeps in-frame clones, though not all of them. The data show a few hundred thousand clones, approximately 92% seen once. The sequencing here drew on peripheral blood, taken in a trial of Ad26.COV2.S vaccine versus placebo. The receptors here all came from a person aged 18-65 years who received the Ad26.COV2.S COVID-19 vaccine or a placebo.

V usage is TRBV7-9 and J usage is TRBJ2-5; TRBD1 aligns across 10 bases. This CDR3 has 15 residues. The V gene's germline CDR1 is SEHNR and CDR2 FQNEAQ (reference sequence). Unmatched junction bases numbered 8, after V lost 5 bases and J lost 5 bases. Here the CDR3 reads CASSQRQGARETQYF. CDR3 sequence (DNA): TGTGCCAGCAGCCAAAGACAGGGGGCACGGGAGACCCAGTACTTC.

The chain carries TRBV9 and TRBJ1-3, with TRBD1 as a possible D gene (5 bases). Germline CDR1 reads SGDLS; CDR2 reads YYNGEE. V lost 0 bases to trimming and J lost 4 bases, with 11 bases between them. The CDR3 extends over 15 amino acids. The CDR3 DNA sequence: TGTGCCAGCAGCGTAGAGGACAACCCCGGAAACACCATATATTTT. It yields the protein CASSVEDNPGNTIYF.

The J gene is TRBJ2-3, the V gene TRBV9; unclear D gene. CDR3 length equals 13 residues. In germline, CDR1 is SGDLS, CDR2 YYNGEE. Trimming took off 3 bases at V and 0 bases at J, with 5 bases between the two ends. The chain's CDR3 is CASSADSTDTQYF. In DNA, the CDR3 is TGTGCCAGCAGCGCGGACAGCACAGATACGCAGTATTTT.

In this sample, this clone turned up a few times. The CDR3 reads CASSIRAVSSYNEQFF. DNA for the CDR3: TGTGCCAGCAGCATAAGAGCGGTAAGCTCCTACAATGAGCAGTTCTTC. The J gene is TRBJ2-1, the V gene TRBV5-6; a possible D gene is TRBD2 (5 bases). The length of the CDR3 is 16 residues. Trimming left V 4 bases short and J 0 bases short, with 14 bases between. CDR1 and CDR2 (germline): SGHDT, YYEEEE.

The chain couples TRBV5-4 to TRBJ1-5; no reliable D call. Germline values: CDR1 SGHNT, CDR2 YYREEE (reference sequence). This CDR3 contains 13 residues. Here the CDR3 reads CATSTSGIGPQHF. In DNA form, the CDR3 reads TGTGCGACTTCCACGTCCGGGATTGGGCCCCAGCATTTT.

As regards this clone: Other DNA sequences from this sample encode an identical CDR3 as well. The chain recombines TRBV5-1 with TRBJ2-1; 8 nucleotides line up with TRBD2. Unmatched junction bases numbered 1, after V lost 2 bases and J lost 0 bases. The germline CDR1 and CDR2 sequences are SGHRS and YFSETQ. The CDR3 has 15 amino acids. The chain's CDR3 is CASSFSGSSYNEQFF. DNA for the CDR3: TGCGCCAGCAGCTTCAGCGGGAGCTCCTACAATGAGCAGTTCTTC.

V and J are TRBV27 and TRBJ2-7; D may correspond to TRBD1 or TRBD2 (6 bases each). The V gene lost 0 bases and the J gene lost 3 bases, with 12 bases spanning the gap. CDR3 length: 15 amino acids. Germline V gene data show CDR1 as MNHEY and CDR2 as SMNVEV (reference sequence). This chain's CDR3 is CASSLSGGRSYEQYF. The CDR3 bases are TGTGCCAGCAGTTTATCAGGGGGGAGGAGCTACGAGCAGTACTTC.

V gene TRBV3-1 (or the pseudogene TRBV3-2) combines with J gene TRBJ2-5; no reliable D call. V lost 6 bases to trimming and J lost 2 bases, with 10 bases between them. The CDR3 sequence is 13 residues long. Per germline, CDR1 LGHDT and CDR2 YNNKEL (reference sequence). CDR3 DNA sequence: TGTGCCAGCAGGGGTTGGAATCAAGAGACCCAGTACTTC. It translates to CASRGWNQETQYF.

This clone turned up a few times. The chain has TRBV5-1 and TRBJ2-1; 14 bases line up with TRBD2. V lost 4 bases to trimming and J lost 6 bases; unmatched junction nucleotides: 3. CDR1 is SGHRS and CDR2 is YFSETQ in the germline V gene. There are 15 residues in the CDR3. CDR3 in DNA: TGCGCCAGCAGCGAGGGACTAGCGGGAGTCAATGAGCAGTTCTTC. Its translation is CASSEGLAGVNEQFF. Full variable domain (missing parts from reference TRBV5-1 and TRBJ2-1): KAGVTQTPRYLIKTRGQQVTLSCSPISGHRSVSWYQQTPGQGLQFLFEYFSETQRNKGNFPGRFSGRQFSNSRSEMNVSTLELGDSALYLCASSEGLAGVNEQFFGPGTRLTVL.

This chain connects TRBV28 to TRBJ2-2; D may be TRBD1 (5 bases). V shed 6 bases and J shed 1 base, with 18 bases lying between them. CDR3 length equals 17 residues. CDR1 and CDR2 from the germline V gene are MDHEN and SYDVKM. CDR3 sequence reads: CASSTQSWGRNTGELFF. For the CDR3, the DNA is TGTGCCAGCAGCACTCAGTCCTGGGGCAGGAACACCGGGGAGCTGTTTTTT.

Here the CDR3 reads CASSTSGTDTQYF. CDR3 coding DNA: TGTGCCAGCAGTACTAGCGGCACAGATACGCAGTATTTT. The chain recombines TRBV6-5 with TRBJ2-3; 7 bases are shared with TRBD2. This CDR3 contains 13 residues. The junction had 0 bases not matched to a gene; V was cut back by 5 bases and J by 1 base. Germline V gives CDR1 MNHEY, CDR2 SVGAGI.

The CDR3 loop is CASSLNRGYEQYF. The CDR3 DNA reads as TGTGCCAGCAGCTTAAACCGGGGGTACGAGCAGTACTTC. The chain recombines TRBV7-3 with TRBJ2-7, with a tentative D call TRBD2 (6 bases). Between the trimmed V and J ends, which lost 1 base and 4 bases, there was a span of 8 bases. This CDR3 has 13 residues. Germline V lookup: CDR1 SGHTA, CDR2 FQGTGA.

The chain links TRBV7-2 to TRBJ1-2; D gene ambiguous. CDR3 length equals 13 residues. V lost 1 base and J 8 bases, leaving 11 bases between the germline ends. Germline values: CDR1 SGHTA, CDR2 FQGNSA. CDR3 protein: CASSLGPLLGYTF. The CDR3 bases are TGTGCCAGCAGCTTAGGCCCGCTCCTCGGCTACACCTTC.

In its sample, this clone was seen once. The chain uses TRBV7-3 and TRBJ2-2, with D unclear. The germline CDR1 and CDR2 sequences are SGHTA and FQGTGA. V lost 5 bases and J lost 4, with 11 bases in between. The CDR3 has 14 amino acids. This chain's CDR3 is CASSPSGVTGELFF. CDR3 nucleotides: TGTGCCAGCAGCCCTTCGGGTGTCACCGGGGAGCTGTTTTTT. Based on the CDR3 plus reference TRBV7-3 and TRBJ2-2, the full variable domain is GAGVSQTPSNKVTEKGKYVELRCDPISGHTALYWYRQSLGQGPEFLIYFQGTGAADDSGLPNDRFFAVRPEGSVSTLKIQRTERGDSAVYLCASSPSGVTGELFFGEGSRLTVL.

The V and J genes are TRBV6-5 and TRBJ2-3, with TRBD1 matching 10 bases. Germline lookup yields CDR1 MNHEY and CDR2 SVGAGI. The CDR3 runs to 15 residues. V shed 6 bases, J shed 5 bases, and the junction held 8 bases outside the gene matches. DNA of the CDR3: TGTGCCAGCAGCCTCGGGACAGGGGTGTTAGATACGCAGTATTTT. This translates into CASSLGTGVLDTQYF.

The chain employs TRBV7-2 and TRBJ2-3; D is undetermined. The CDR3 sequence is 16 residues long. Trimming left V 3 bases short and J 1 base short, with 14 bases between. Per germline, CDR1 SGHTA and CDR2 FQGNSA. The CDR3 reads CASSFGAAPGTDTQYF. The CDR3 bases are TGTGCCAGCAGCTTCGGCGCCGCGCCTGGCACAGATACGCAGTATTTT.

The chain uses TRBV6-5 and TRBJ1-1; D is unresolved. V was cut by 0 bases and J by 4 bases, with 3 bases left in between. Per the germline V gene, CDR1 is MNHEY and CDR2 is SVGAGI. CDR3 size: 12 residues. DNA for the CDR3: TGTGCCAGCAGTTACTCACCCACTGAAGCTTTCTTT. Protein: CASSYSPTEAFF.

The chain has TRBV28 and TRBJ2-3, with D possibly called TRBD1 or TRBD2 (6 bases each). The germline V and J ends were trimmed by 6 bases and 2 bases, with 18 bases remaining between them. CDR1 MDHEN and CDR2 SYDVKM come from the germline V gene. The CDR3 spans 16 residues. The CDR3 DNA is TGTGCCAGCAGCACCCGGGGGCGGGGAATCACAGATACGCAGTATTTT. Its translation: CASSTRGRGITDTQYF. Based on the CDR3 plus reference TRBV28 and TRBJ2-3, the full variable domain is DVKVTQSSRYLVKRTGEKVFLECVQDMDHENMFWYRQDPGLGLRLIYFSYDVKMKEKGDIPEGYSVSREKKERFSLILESASTNQTSMYLCASSTRGRGITDTQYFGPGTRLTVL.

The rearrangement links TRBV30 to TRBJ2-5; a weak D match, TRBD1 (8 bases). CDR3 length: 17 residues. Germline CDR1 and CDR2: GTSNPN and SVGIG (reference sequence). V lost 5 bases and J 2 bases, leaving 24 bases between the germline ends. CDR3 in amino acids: CAWERPRAGQAQETQYF. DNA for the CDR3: TGTGCCTGGGAGAGGCCTCGAGCGGGACAGGCGCAAGAGACCCAGTACTTC.

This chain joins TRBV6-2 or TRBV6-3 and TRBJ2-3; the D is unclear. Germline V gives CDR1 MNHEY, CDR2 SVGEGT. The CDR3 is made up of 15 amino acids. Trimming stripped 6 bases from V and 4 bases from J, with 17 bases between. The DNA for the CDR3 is TGTGCCAGCAGCCTACCCCTAGTACCACCAGATACGCAGTATTTT. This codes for CASSLPLVPPDTQYF.